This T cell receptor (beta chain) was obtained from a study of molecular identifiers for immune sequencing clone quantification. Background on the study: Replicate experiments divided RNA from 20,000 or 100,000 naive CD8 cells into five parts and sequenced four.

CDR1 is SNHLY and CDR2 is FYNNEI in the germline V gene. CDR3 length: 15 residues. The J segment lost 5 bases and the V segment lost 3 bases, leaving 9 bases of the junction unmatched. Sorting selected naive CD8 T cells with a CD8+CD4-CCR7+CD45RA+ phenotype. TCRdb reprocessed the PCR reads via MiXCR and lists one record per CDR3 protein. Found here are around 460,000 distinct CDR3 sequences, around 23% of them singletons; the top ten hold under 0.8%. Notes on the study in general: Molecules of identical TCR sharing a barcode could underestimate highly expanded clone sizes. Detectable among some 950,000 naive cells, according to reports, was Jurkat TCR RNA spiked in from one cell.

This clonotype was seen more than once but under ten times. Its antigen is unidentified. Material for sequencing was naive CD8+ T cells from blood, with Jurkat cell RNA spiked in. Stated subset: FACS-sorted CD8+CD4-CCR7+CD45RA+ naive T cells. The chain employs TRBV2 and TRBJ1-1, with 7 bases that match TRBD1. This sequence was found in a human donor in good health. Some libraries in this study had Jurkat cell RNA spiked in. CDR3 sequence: CASSETGPGGTEAFF. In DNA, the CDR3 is TGTGCCAGCAGTGAGACAGGGCCTGGGGGGACTGAAGCTTTCTTT.